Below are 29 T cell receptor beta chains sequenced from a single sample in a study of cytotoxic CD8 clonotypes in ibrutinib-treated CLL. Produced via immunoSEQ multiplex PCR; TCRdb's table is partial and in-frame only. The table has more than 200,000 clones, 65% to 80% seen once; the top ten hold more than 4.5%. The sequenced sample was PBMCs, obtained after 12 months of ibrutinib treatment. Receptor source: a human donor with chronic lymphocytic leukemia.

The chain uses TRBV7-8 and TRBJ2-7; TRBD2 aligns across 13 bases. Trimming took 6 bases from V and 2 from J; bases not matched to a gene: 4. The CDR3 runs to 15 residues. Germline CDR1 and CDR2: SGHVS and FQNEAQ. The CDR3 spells CASSTGLAGTYEQYF. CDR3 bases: TGTGCCAGCAGTACGGGACTAGCGGGAACCTACGAGCAGTACTTC.

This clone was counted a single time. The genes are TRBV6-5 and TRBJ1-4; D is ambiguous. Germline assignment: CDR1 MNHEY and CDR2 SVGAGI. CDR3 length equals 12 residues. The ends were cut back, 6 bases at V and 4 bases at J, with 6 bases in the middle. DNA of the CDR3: TGTGCCAGCAGAAAGAATAATGAAAAACTGTTTTTT. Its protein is CASRKNNEKLFF.

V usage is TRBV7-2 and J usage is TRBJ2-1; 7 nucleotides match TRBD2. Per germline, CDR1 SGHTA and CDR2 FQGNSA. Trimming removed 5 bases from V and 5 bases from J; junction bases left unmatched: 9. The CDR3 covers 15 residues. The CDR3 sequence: CASSPPRGRDNEQFF. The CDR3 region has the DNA TGTGCCAGCAGCCCCCCACGGGGGAGGGACAATGAGCAGTTCTTC.

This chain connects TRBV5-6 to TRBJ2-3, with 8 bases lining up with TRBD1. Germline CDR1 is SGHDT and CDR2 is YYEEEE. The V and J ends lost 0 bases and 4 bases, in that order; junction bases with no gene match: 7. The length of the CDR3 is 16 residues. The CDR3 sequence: CASSLDWTGSADTQYF. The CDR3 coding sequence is TGTGCCAGCAGCTTGGATTGGACAGGGAGTGCAGATACGCAGTATTTT.

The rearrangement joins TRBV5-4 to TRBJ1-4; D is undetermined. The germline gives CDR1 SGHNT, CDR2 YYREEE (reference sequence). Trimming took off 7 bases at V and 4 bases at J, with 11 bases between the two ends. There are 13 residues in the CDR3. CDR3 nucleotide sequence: TGTGCCAGCCGTTCGGCGGTTAATGAAAAACTGTTTTTT. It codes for CASRSAVNEKLFF.

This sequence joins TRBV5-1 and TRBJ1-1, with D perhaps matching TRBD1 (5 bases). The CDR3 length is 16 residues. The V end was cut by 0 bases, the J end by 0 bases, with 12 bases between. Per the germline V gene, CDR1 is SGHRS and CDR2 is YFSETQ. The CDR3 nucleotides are TGCGCCAGCAGCTTGGACAGGTTGAGCCTGAACACTGAAGCTTTCTTT. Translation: CASSLDRLSLNTEAFF. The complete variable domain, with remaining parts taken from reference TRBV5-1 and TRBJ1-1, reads KAGVTQTPRYLIKTRGQQVTLSCSPISGHRSVSWYQQTPGQGLQFLFEYFSETQRNKGNFPGRFSGRQFSNSRSEMNVSTLELGDSALYLCASSLDRLSLNTEAFFGQGTRLTVV.

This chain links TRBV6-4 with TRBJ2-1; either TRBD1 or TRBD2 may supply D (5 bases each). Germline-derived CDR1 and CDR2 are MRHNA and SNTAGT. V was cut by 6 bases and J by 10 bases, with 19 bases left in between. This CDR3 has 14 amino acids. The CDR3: CASRGRGDTQEQFF. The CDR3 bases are TGTGCCAGCAGAGGTCGGGGCGATACCCAAGAGCAGTTCTTC.

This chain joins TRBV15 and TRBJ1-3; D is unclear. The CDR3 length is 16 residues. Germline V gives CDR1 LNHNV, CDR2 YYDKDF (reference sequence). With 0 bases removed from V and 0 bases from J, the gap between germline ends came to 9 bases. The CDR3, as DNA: TGTGCCACCAGCAGAGATTTGGCAGCCTCTGGAAACACCATATATTTT. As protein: CATSRDLAASGNTIYF.

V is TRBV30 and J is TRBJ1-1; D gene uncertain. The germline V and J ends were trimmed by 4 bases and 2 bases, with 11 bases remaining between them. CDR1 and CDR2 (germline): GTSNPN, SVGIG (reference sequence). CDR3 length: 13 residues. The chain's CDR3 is CAWNRQVNTEAFF. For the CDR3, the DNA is TGTGCCTGGAATCGGCAGGTCAACACTGAAGCTTTCTTT.

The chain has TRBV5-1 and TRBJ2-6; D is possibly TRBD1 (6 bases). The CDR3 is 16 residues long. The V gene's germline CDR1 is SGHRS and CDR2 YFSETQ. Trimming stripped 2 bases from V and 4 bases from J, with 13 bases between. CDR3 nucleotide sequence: TGCGCCAGCAGCTTATCAACAGGGACCGGGGCCAACGTCCTGACTTTC. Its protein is CASSLSTGTGANVLTF.

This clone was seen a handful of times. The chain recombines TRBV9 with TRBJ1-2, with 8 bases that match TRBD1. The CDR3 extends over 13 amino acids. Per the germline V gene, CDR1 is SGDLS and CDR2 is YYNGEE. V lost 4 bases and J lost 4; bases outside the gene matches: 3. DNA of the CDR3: TGTGCCAGCAGCCGGACAGGGCCCTATGGCTACACCTTC. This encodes CASSRTGPYGYTF.

CDR3 amino acids: CASSYGETGTDGYTF. CDR3 DNA: TGTGCCAGCAGTTACGGTGAAACAGGGACGGATGGCTACACCTTC. J is TRBJ1-2 and V is TRBV6-6; D possibly corresponds to TRBD1 (6 bases). V was clipped by 2 bases and J by 6 bases, with 16 bases between them. This CDR3 spans 15 amino acids. Germline loops: CDR1 MNHNY, CDR2 SVGAGI (reference sequence).

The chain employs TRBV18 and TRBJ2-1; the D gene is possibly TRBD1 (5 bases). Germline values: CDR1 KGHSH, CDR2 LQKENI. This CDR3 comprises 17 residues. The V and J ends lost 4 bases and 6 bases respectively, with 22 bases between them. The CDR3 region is CASSQMGRTQWTNEQFF. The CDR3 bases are TGTGCCAGCTCACAAATGGGGCGTACCCAGTGGACCAATGAGCAGTTCTTC. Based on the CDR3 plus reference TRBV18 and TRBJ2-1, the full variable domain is NAGVMQNPRHLVRRRGQEARLRCSPMKGHSHVYWYRQLPEEGLKFMVYLQKENIIDESGMPKERFSAEFPKEGPSILRIQQVVRGDSAAYFCASSQMGRTQWTNEQFFGPGTRLTVL.

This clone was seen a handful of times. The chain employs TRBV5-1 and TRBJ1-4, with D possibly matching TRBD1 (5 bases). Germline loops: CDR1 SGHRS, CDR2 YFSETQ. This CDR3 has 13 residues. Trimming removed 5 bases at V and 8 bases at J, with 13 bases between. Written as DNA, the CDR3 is TGCGCCAGCAGTCCAGGGACGGAAGAAAAACTGTTTTTT. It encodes CASSPGTEEKLFF.

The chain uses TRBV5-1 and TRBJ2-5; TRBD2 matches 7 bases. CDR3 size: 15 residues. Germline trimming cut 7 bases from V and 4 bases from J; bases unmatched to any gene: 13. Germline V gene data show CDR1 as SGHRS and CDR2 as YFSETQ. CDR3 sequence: CASRMTGGVGETQYF. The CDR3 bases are TGCGCCAGCCGAATGACGGGGGGAGTCGGAGAGACCCAGTACTTC.

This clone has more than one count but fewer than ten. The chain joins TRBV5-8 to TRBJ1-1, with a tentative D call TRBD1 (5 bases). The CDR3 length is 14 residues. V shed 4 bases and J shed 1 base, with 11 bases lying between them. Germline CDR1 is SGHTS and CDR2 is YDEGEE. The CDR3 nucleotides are TGTGCCAGCAGCCATGGCACAGGGAACACTGAAGCTTTCTTT. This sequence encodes CASSHGTGNTEAFF.

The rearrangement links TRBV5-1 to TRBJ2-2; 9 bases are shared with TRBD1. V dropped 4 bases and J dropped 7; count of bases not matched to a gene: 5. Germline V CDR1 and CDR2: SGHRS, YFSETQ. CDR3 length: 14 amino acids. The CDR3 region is CASSTTGGNGELFF. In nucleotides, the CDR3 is TGCGCCAGCAGCACGACAGGGGGAAACGGGGAGCTGTTTTTT. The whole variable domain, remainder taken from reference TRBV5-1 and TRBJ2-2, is KAGVTQTPRYLIKTRGQQVTLSCSPISGHRSVSWYQQTPGQGLQFLFEYFSETQRNKGNFPGRFSGRQFSNSRSEMNVSTLELGDSALYLCASSTTGGNGELFFGEGSRLTVL.

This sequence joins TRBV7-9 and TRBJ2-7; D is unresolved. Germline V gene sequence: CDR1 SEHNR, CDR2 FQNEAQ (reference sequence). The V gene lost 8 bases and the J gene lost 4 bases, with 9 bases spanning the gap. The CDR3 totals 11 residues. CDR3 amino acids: CASDARYEQYF. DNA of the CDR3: TGTGCCAGCGACGCCCGGTACGAGCAGTACTTC.

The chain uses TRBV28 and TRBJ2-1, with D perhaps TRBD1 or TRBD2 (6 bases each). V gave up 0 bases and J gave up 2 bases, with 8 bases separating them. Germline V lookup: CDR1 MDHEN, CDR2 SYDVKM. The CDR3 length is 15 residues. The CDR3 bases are TGTGCCAGCAGTTTATGGGGGGGCCCCTACAATGAGCAGTTCTTC. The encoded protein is CASSLWGGPYNEQFF. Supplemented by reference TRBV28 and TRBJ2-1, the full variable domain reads DVKVTQSSRYLVKRTGEKVFLECVQDMDHENMFWYRQDPGLGLRLIYFSYDVKMKEKGDIPEGYSVSREKKERFSLILESASTNQTSMYLCASSLWGGPYNEQFFGPGTRLTVL.

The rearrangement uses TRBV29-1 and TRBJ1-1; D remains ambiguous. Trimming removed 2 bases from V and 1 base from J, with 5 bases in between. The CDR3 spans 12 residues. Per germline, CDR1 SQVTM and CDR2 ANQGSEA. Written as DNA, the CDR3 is TGCAGCGTTGAACGGCAGAACACTGAAGCTTTCTTT. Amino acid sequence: CSVERQNTEAFF.

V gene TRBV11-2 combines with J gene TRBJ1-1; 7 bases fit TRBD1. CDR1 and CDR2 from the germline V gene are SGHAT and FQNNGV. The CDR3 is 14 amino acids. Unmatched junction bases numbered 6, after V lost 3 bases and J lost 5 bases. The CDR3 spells CASSFASGGTEAFF. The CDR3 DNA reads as TGTGCCAGCAGCTTCGCTTCAGGGGGGACTGAAGCTTTCTTT.

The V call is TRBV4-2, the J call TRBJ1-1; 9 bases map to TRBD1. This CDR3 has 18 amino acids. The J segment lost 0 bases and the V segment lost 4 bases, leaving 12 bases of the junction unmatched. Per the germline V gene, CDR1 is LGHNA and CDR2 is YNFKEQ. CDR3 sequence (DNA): TGTGCCAGCAGCCTTTCCGGGACAGGGAGAATCATGAACACTGAAGCTTTCTTT. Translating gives CASSLSGTGRIMNTEAFF.

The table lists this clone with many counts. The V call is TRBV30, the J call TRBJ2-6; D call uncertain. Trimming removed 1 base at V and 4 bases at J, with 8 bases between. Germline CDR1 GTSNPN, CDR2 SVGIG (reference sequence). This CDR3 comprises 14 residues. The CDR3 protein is CAWSGISGANVLTF. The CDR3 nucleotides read TGTGCCTGGAGTGGCATATCGGGGGCCAACGTCCTGACTTTC. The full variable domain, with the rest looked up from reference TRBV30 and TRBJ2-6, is SQTIHQWPATLVQPVGSPLSLECTVEGTSNPNLYWYRQAAGRGLQLLFYSVGIGQISSEVPQNLSASRPQDRQFILSSKKLLLSDSGFYLCAWSGISGANVLTFGAGSRLTVL.

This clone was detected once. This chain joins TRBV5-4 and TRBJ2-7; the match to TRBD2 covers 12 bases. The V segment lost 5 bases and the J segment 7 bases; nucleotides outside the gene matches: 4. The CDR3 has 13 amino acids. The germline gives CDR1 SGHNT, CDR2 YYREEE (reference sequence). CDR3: CASRLTSGSEQYF. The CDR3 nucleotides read TGTGCCAGCAGATTGACTAGCGGGAGTGAGCAGTACTTC.

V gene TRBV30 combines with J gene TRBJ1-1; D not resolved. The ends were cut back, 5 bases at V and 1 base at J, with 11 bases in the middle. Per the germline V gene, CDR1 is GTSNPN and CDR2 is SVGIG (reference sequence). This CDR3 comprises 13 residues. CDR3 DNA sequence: TGTGCCTGGGTAGGGTGGGCGAACACTGAAGCTTTCTTT. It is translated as CAWVGWANTEAFF.

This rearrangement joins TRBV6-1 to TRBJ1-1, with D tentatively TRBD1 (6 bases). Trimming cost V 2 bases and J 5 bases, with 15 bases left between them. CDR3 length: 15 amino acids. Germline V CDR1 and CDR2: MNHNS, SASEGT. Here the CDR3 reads CASSERTGMQTEAFF. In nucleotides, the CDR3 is TGTGCCAGCAGTGAACGTACAGGGATGCAAACTGAAGCTTTCTTT.

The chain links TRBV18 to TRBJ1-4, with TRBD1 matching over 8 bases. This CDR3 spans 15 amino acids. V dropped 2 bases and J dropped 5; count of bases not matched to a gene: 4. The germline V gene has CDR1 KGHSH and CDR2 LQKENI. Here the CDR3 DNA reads TGTGCCAGCTCACCAGACAGGGGAAGAAATGAAAAACTGTTTTTT. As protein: CASSPDRGRNEKLFF.

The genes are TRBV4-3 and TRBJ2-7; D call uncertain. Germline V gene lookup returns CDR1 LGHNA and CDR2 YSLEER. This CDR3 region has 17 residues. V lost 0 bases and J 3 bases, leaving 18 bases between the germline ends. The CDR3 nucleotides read TGCGCCAGCAGCCAAGAGCCCCCCAGGCAAGGGCTCTACGAGCAGTACTTC. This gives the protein CASSQEPPRQGLYEQYF.

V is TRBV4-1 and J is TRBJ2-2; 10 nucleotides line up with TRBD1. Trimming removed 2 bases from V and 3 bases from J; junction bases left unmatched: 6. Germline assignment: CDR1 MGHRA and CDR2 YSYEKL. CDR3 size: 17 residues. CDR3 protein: CASSQRQDRGDTGELFF. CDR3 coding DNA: TGCGCCAGCAGCCAACGCCAGGACAGGGGGGACACCGGGGAGCTGTTTTTT.